Detailed here is one T cell receptor (beta chain). This clonotype was counted a few times. The antigen it binds to is not known. It has no much larger one-base neighbor in the sample; base qualities were not kept. The donors were 40 or so Caucasian individuals from Russia, aged roughly 6 to 100 years, who were systemically healthy. Roughly 9.5 milliliters of peripheral blood were drawn from each donor into EDTA-treated Vacutainer tubes. Ficoll-Paque density-gradient centrifugation was used to isolate PBMCs, with at least 6.5 million per sample. Total RNA was extracted from PBMCs with Trizol reagent, with at least 5.5 micrograms obtained per sample. The percentages of naive CD45RAhigh/CD27high T cells were determined by flow cytometry on a PBMC aliquot from every donor. The record originates from a study of blood T cells in healthy people across ages (dated by TCRdb to between 2015 and 2016). With respect to the entire study: In model experiments, template switching captured roughly one uniquely barcoded TCR beta cDNA molecule for every two T cells. The study measured age-related changes in TCR beta repertoire diversity using deep sequencing normalized with unique cDNA molecular identifiers. Donors of different ages were randomly distributed across sequencing lanes to avoid experimental bias. Four age groups were formed from the donors: young (average approximately 15 years), middle-aged (around 37), aged (roughly 56) and long-lived (around 82). For two donors (one aged 18 to 30 and one aged 80 or older), the study analyzed two additional independent replicas of 1 million unique cDNA reads from the same blood draw.

The library came from 5' RACE. The listed sequencing device is Illumina HiSeq 2500. A second about 7 to 12 cycle PCR used a sample-barcoded 5' primer and a J-beta primer mix. Each TCR beta cDNA molecule received a unique molecular identifier from a template-switch 5' adaptor carrying 12 random nucleotides. Each sample yielded at least 2.5 million CDR3-containing paired-end reads. The Mint cDNA synthesis kit, primed by a TRBC-specific oligonucleotide, was used to synthesize first-strand cDNA from all RNA. All cDNA was treated with uracil-DNA glycosylase and then went through a first 18-cycle PCR with the universal primers M1SS and BC2_uni_R. The original pipeline was this. For normalization, 1 million high-quality reads, each with a distinct molecular identifier, were randomly selected from each sample. Instead of being binned into consensus sequences, reads with shared molecular identifiers were discarded. MiTCR, with a Q25 quality threshold and the strictest error-elimination algorithm, was used for CDR3 identification, clonotype clustering and error correction. Lower-bound total TCR beta diversity was estimated with a nonparametric unseen species model using Euler transformation. Using fastp at Q25 and MiXCR, TCRdb reprocessed the public reads and kept productive beta chains. Identical CDR3 proteins give one entry, which carries the most common genes and DNA. Here the V and J calls rest on TCRdb's processing, not on the authors' analysis. Within this sample are about 290,000 distinct CDR3 sequences, with 27% of them counted one time only. The top ten constitute about 30% of the sample.

The CDR1 and CDR2 encoded by the germline V gene are MDHEN and SYDVKM. Between the V and J ends, shortened by 7 bases and 8 bases respectively, the junction contains 32 bases. The CDR3 runs 19 residues from the cysteine to the phenylalanine. Kept here is only the CDR3 DNA, which spans 57 bases and is read in frame from base 1. Study-wide findings and limitations: Compared with the aged group, more naive CD4+ T cells, fewer expanded clones and increased TCR diversity were shown by the long-lived group, suggesting age selection. Total diversity estimates from one million sequenced T cells were considered lower bounds and underestimates. The CMV infection status of donors was not known, potentially confounding age-related changes in expanded clonotypes. As age increased, observed TCR beta diversity per million T cells dropped in a roughly linear way, and a significant reduction was already evident by age approximately 40. Since profiling was done on bulk unsorted PBMCs, naive and antigen-experienced compartments could not be conclusively compared. A strong correlation was found between observed TCR beta diversity and the percentage of naive T cells measured by flow cytometry.

The chain is made from TRBV28 and TRBJ1-4; the D gene is perhaps TRBD1, on 6 matching bases. The sequenced sample consisted of blood. The TCR sequence derives from a woman between 65 and 79 years old in good health. DNA sequence: TGTGCCAGCACCAAGAGACCGGGGACATCAAAGACGGGGCAGGAAAAACTGTTTTTT. This sequence encodes CASTKRPGTSKTGQEKLFF. The reference TRBV28 and TRBJ1-4 proteins fill in what lies around the CDR3, so the full variable domain reads DVKVTQSSRYLVKRTGEKVFLECVQDMDHENMFWYRQDPGLGLRLIYFSYDVKMKEKGDIPEGYSVSREKKERFSLILESASTNQTSMYLCASTKRPGTSKTGQEKLFFGSGTQLSVL.